The 30 T cell receptor beta chains listed next were all sequenced from one sample in a study of blood T cell repertoires in COVID-19. TCRdb's table, derived via immunoSEQ multiplex PCR, lists solely in-frame clones and lacks some. The data show roughly 130,000 clones, with 70% to 85% seen just once and around 4% held by the top ten. The specimen sequenced was peripheral blood. These receptors were obtained from a man in his fifties or sixties with acute or convalescent COVID-19.

V usage is TRBV9 and J usage is TRBJ2-6, with a possible D match to TRBD2 (5 bases). Trimming shortened V by 4 bases and J by 1 base, and 12 bases separated the two germline ends. CDR3 size: 16 residues. CDR1 SGDLS and CDR2 YYNGEE come from the germline V gene. The CDR3 nucleotides read TGTGCCAGCAGCTTTGGACCGGGATCTGGGGCCAACGTCCTGACTTTC. Translated: CASSFGPGSGANVLTF.

The V and J genes are TRBV28 and TRBJ2-1; D ambiguous. The CDR3 has 12 residues. Per the germline V gene, CDR1 is MDHEN and CDR2 is SYDVKM. Trimming removed 10 bases at V and 9 bases at J, with 16 bases between. This chain's CDR3 is CATLWRAGEQFF. CDR3 DNA sequence: TGTGCCACCCTCTGGAGAGCCGGTGAGCAGTTCTTC.

This sequence joins TRBV9 and TRBJ2-5; 9 bases line up with TRBD1. V lost 4 bases to trimming and J lost 4 bases; unmatched junction nucleotides: 8. The CDR3 spans 15 residues. Germline values: CDR1 SGDLS, CDR2 YYNGEE. CDR3 loop: CASSPRQGGGETQYF. The CDR3 nucleotides read TGTGCCAGCAGCCCCCGACAGGGGGGAGGAGAGACCCAGTACTTC.

The chain is built from TRBV7-8 and TRBJ2-7, with 9 bases matching TRBD1. V was pared by 4 bases and J by 4 bases, with 5 bases of the junction left unmatched. The CDR3 has 14 amino acids. Germline loops: CDR1 SGHVS, CDR2 FQNEAQ. Written as DNA, the CDR3 is TGTGCCAGCAGCTCGTCGGGACAGGGATACGAGCAGTACTTC. This translates into CASSSSGQGYEQYF.

The CDR3 bases are TGTGCCTCAGGGACAGGGGGACTGGGTCAGCCCCAGCATTTT. Its protein is CASGTGGLGQPQHF. This rearrangement joins TRBV19 to TRBJ1-5, with 11 bases lining up with TRBD1. This CDR3 contains 14 residues. Trimming removed 11 bases from V and 6 bases from J; junction bases left unmatched: 9. CDR1 and CDR2 (germline): LNHDA, SQIVND (reference sequence).

The chain couples TRBV6-2 or TRBV6-3 to TRBJ2-2, with 12 bases matching TRBD2. The CDR3 totals 17 residues. Germline CDR1 and CDR2: MNHEY and SVGEGT. Germline trimming cut 4 bases from V and 0 bases from J; bases unmatched to any gene: 3. CDR3 in DNA: TGTGCCAGCAGTTTCGGGACTAGCGGGCCGAACACCGGGGAGCTGTTTTTT. Protein sequence: CASSFGTSGPNTGELFF.

DNA for the CDR3: TGTGCCAGCAGCTTGACCGACAGGGTCTCTGGAAACACCATATATTTT. Amino acid sequence: CASSLTDRVSGNTIYF. The chain couples TRBV5-8 to TRBJ1-3; 7 positions match TRBD1. The CDR3 loop spans 16 amino acids. Germline-derived CDR1 and CDR2 are SGHTS and YDEGEE. V lost 1 base and J lost 0; bases outside the gene matches: 4.

V gene TRBV28 combines with J gene TRBJ2-1; possibly TRBD2 for D (6 bases). Germline-derived CDR1 and CDR2 are MDHEN and SYDVKM. The CDR3 covers 13 residues. The germline V and J ends were trimmed by 6 bases and 6 bases, with 12 bases remaining between them. CDR3 residues: CASSPNSGNEQFF. CDR3 DNA: TGTGCCAGCAGCCCTAATAGCGGCAATGAGCAGTTCTTC. The variable domain in full, with the rest retrieved from reference TRBV28 and TRBJ2-1, is DVKVTQSSRYLVKRTGEKVFLECVQDMDHENMFWYRQDPGLGLRLIYFSYDVKMKEKGDIPEGYSVSREKKERFSLILESASTNQTSMYLCASSPNSGNEQFFGPGTRLTVL.

V usage is TRBV18 and J usage is TRBJ2-1; TRBD2 aligns across 8 bases. Per the germline V gene, CDR1 is KGHSH and CDR2 is LQKENI. The CDR3 is 15 amino acids. V shed 1 base, J shed 5 bases, and the junction held 4 bases outside the gene matches. The CDR3 DNA is TGTGCCAGCTCACCACAACTAGCGGTCAACAATGAGCAGTTCTTC. This encodes CASSPQLAVNNEQFF.

V usage is TRBV4-2 and J usage is TRBJ1-2; D is ambiguous. The germline V gene has CDR1 LGHNA and CDR2 YNFKEQ. The CDR3 runs to 16 residues. Between the trimmed V and J ends, which lost 0 bases and 4 bases, there was a span of 15 bases. The chain's CDR3 is CASSQDSDRRGYGYTF. In nucleotides, the CDR3 is TGTGCCAGCAGCCAAGATTCAGACCGGCGGGGCTATGGCTACACCTTC.

Only a few counts were recorded for this clone. The gene calls are TRBV3-1 (or the pseudogene TRBV3-2) and TRBJ2-2; no clear D. This CDR3 is built from 15 residues. From germline, CDR1 is LGHDT and CDR2 YNNKEL (reference sequence). Trimming removed 3 bases at V and 2 bases at J, with 10 bases between. CDR3 in amino acids: CASSQSFLNTGELFF. The CDR3 coding sequence is TGTGCCAGCAGCCAGTCCTTCTTAAACACCGGGGAGCTGTTTTTT.

V is TRBV5-1 and J is TRBJ2-3; 16 positions agree with TRBD2. V dropped 4 bases and J dropped 5; count of bases not matched to a gene: 7. Germline CDR1 SGHRS, CDR2 YFSETQ. This CDR3 has 17 amino acids. The CDR3 region is CASSEGLAGGLKDTQYF. Written as DNA, the CDR3 is TGCGCCAGCAGCGAGGGACTAGCGGGAGGGTTAAAAGATACGCAGTATTTT.

The chain couples TRBV28 to TRBJ2-2; no reliable D call. Germline loops: CDR1 MDHEN, CDR2 SYDVKM. Trimming stripped 5 bases from V and 7 bases from J, with 8 bases between. The CDR3 totals 12 residues. DNA of the CDR3: TGTGCCAGCAGTCAACAGTTCGGGGAGCTGTTTTTT. It encodes CASSQQFGELFF.

V gene TRBV10-3 combines with J gene TRBJ2-1; 7 bases map to TRBD1. Looked up from germline, CDR1 is ENHRY and CDR2 is SYGVKD. The CDR3 covers 12 residues. Germline trimming cut 7 bases from V and 9 bases from J; bases unmatched to any gene: 6. CDR3 sequence (DNA): TGTGCCATCACCGAGGGGGCGGCTGAGCAGTTCTTC. It translates to CAITEGAAEQFF.

The rearrangement uses TRBV10-3 and TRBJ1-2, with 9 bases fitting TRBD1. The CDR3 covers 14 residues. Germline V gene lookup returns CDR1 ENHRY and CDR2 SYGVKD. With V trimmed by 5 bases and J by 2 bases, 3 bases remained unmatched. In DNA, the CDR3 is TGTGCCATCAGTACGGGACAGGGCAACTATGGCTACACCTTC. This encodes CAISTGQGNYGYTF.

V gene TRBV7-2 combines with J gene TRBJ2-1, with 7 bases aligning to TRBD2. J lost 0 bases, V lost 5 bases, and 7 bases had no gene match. Per germline, CDR1 SGHTA and CDR2 FQGNSA. There are 16 residues in the CDR3. The CDR3 region has the DNA TGTGCCAGCAGCGGGATGGGCGGGGGCTCCTACAATGAGCAGTTCTTC. Translating gives CASSGMGGGSYNEQFF.

The chain combines TRBV29-1 with TRBJ2-3; no firm D call. Germline values: CDR1 SQVTM, CDR2 ANQGSEA. The CDR3 is made up of 16 amino acids. V was clipped by 6 bases and J by 2 bases, with 21 bases between them. The CDR3 is CSVILEELAPTDTQYF. The CDR3, as DNA: TGCAGCGTAATACTTGAGGAGCTGGCACCCACAGATACGCAGTATTTT.

V and J are TRBV28 and TRBJ2-1; 10 nucleotides line up with TRBD2. From germline, CDR1 is MDHEN and CDR2 SYDVKM. This CDR3 has 15 amino acids. After removal of 6 bases from V and 1 base from J, the junction contained 3 bases not matched to a gene. The DNA of the CDR3 is TGTGCCAGCAGCTTGGGACTAGCGTCCTACAATGAGCAGTTCTTC. This sequence encodes CASSLGLASYNEQFF.

The rearrangement joins TRBV2 to TRBJ1-1; D call uncertain. The CDR3 covers 14 residues. The germline V gene has CDR1 SNHLY and CDR2 FYNNEI. Between the trimmed V and J ends, which lost 6 bases and 2 bases, there was a span of 13 bases. CDR3 loop: CASSYSTVNTEAFF. CDR3 in DNA: TGTGCCAGCAGCTACTCCACAGTAAACACTGAAGCTTTCTTT.

This clone has a handful of counts. The chain recombines TRBV7-6 with TRBJ1-5; D is undetermined. Germline V gives CDR1 SGHVS, CDR2 FNYEAQ. The CDR3 loop spans 18 amino acids. V was cut by 1 base and J by 3 bases, with 19 bases left in between. The CDR3 nucleotides are TGTGCCAGCAGCTTAGGGTCAGGAGGCGGGAGATCCAATCAGCCCCAGCATTTT. The encoded protein is CASSLGSGGGRSNQPQHF.

The chain couples TRBV28 to TRBJ1-2, with unresolved D. The CDR3 has 14 residues. The germline gives CDR1 MDHEN, CDR2 SYDVKM. Trimming pared 4 bases from V and 4 bases from J, leaving 13 bases between. The CDR3 loop reads CASSSGSQGYGYTF. Here the CDR3 DNA reads TGTGCCAGCAGTTCCGGGTCCCAAGGCTATGGCTACACCTTC.

This rearrangement joins TRBV5-5 to TRBJ2-2; D not certain. The CDR3 has 13 residues. CDR1 is SGHKS, CDR2 YYEKEE, per germline (reference sequence). V was shortened by 7 bases and J by 6 bases, with 13 bases between the two germline ends. The CDR3 sequence: CASGQQVAGELFF. CDR3 nucleotide sequence: TGTGCCAGCGGGCAGCAGGTCGCCGGGGAGCTGTTTTTT.

V and J are TRBV6-2 or TRBV6-3 and TRBJ2-3, with D possibly being TRBD1 (6 bases). Germline-derived CDR1 and CDR2 are MNHEY and SVGEGT. The CDR3 runs 15 residues. V lost 6 bases to trimming and J lost 2 bases, with 15 bases between them. The CDR3 DNA reads as TGTGCCAGCAGCGAGGGGGACACCCTCACAGATACGCAGTATTTT. The encoded protein is CASSEGDTLTDTQYF.

This clone was counted once. V and J are TRBV7-2 and TRBJ1-5; tentatively, D is TRBD1 (6 bases). Germline CDR1 reads SGHTA; CDR2 reads FQGNSA. This CDR3 region has 14 residues. The V end lost 5 bases, the J end lost 1 base, and 9 bases lay between the germline ends. CDR3 region: CASSQTGSNQPQHF. The CDR3 nucleotides read TGTGCCAGCAGCCAAACAGGGAGCAATCAGCCCCAGCATTTT.

The J gene is TRBJ1-1, the V gene TRBV6-5; D unclear. V was shortened by 6 bases and J by 8 bases, with 13 bases between the two germline ends. CDR1 is MNHEY and CDR2 is SVGAGI in the germline V gene. CDR3 length equals 12 residues. CDR3 protein: CASSRTPGEAFF. The CDR3 bases are TGTGCCAGCAGCAGGACCCCGGGGGAAGCTTTCTTT.

This chain uses TRBV6-2 or TRBV6-3 with TRBJ1-1; D is unresolved. The V end lost 2 bases, the J end lost 1 base, and 11 bases lay between the germline ends. Looked up from germline, CDR1 is MNHEY and CDR2 is SVGEGT. This CDR3 comprises 15 residues. CDR3 loop: CASSYVTARNTEAFF. In DNA form, the CDR3 reads TGTGCCAGCAGTTACGTCACCGCGAGGAACACTGAAGCTTTCTTT.

The rearrangement joins TRBV27 to TRBJ2-2; D gene ambiguous. The CDR3 consists of 14 residues. The germline V gene has CDR1 MNHEY and CDR2 SMNVEV (reference sequence). Trimming took off 5 bases at V and 5 bases at J, with 12 bases between the two ends. The CDR3 region is CASSLLVETGELFF. DNA for the CDR3: TGTGCCAGCAGTCTCCTGGTTGAGACCGGGGAGCTGTTTTTT.

The chain recombines TRBV2 with TRBJ1-5, with 9 nucleotides matching TRBD1. J lost 1 base, V lost 0 bases, and 4 bases had no gene match. The CDR3 runs 17 residues. Germline values: CDR1 SNHLY, CDR2 FYNNEI. The CDR3 sequence: CASSEATGGPSNQPQHF. The CDR3 DNA sequence: TGTGCCAGCAGTGAAGCCACAGGGGGCCCGAGCAATCAGCCCCAGCATTTT.

This chain joins TRBV7-8 and TRBJ2-7; weak D call: TRBD1 (5 bases). Trimming left V 4 bases short and J 4 bases short, with 17 bases between. The CDR3 has 15 residues. Germline values: CDR1 SGHVS, CDR2 FQNEAQ. The DNA for the CDR3 is TGTGCCAGCAGCTACAGACTTCAGGGTCATTACGAGCAGTACTTC. Its protein product is CASSYRLQGHYEQYF.

The chain uses TRBV6-5 and TRBJ2-3; TRBD2 matches at 7 bases. The CDR3 sequence is 16 residues long. Germline CDR1 MNHEY, CDR2 SVGAGI. Trimming at V came to 0 bases and at J to 0 bases, leaving 3 bases not matched to a gene. Here the CDR3 DNA reads TGTGCCAGCAGTTACTCGGGAGGGTCTAGCACAGATACGCAGTATTTT. Protein: CASSYSGGSSTDTQYF.